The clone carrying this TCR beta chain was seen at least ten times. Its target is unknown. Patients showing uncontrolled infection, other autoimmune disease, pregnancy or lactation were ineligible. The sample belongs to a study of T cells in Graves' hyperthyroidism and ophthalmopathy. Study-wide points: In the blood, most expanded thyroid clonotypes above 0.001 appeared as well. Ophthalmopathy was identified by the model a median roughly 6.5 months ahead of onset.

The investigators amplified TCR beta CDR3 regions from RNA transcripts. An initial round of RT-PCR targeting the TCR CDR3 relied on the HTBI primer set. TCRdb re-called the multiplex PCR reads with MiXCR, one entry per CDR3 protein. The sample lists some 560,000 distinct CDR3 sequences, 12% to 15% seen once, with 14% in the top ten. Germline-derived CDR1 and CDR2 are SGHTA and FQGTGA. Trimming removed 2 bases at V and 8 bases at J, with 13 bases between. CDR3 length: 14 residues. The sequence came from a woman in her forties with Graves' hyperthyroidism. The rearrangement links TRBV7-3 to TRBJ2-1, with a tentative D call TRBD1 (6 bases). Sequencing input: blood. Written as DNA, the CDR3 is TGTGCCAGCAGCTTAGGCAGGGGTGGTGATGAGCAGTTCTTC. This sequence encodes CASSLGRGGDEQFF.